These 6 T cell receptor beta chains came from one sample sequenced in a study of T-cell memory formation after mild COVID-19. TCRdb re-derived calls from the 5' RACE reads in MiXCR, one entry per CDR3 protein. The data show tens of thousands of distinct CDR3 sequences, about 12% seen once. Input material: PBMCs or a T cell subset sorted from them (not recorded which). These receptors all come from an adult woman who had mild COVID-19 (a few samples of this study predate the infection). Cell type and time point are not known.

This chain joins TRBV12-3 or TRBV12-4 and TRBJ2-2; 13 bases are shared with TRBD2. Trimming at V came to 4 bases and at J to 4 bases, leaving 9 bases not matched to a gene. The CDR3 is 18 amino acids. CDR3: CASSSWTSGSMGTGELFF. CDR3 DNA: TGTGCCAGCAGTTCCTGGACTAGCGGGAGCATGGGCACCGGGGAGCTGTTTTTT.

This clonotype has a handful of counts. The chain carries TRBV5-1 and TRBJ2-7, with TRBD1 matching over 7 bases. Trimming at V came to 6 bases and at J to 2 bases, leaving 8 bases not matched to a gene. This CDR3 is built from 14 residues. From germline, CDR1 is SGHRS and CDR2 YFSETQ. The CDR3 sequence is CASTGWDRTYEQYF. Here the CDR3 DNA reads TGCGCCAGCACCGGATGGGACAGAACCTACGAGCAGTACTTC.

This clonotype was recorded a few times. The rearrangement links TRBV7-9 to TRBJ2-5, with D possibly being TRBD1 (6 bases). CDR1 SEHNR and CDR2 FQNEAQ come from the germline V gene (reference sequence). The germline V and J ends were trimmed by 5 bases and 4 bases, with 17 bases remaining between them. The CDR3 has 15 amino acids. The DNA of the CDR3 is TGTGCCAGCAGCCTACCACAGGGAATCAGAGAGACCCAGTACTTC. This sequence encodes CASSLPQGIRETQYF. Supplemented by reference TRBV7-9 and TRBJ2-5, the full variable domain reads DTGVSQNPRHKITKRGQNVTFRCDPISEHNRLYWYRQTLGQGPEFLTYFQNEAQLEKSRLLSDRFSAERPKGSFSTLEIQRTEQGDSAMYLCASSLPQGIRETQYFGPGTRLLVL.

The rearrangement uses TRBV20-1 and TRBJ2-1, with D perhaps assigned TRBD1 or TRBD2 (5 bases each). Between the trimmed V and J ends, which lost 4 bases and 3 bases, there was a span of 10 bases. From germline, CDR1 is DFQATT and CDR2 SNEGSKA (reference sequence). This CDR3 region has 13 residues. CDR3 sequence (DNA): TGCAGTGCTACGGGACCCCGCTACAATGAGCAGTTCTTC. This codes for CSATGPRYNEQFF.

The CDR3 loop reads CASSPDSGEQYF. In nucleotides, the CDR3 is TGTGCCAGCAGCCCCGATAGCGGCGAGCAGTACTTC. The chain has TRBV11-2 and TRBJ2-7, with a weak D call TRBD2 (6 bases). The CDR3 spans 12 residues. Trimming pared 5 bases from V and 6 bases from J, leaving 11 bases between. Germline V CDR1 and CDR2: SGHAT, FQNNGV. Variable domain in full (rest from reference TRBV11-2 and TRBJ2-7): EAGVAQSPRYKIIEKRQSVAFWCNPISGHATLYWYQQILGQGPKLLIQFQNNGVVDDSQLPKDRFSAERLKGVDSTLKIQPAKLEDSAVYLCASSPDSGEQYFGPGTRLTVT.

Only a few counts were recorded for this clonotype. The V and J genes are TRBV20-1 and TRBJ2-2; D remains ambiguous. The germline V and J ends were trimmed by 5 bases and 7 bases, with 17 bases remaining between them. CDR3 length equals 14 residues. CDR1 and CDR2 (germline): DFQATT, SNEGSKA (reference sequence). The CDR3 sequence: CSAPWVEFNGELFF. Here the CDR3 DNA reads TGCAGTGCTCCTTGGGTGGAATTTAACGGGGAGCTGTTTTTT.